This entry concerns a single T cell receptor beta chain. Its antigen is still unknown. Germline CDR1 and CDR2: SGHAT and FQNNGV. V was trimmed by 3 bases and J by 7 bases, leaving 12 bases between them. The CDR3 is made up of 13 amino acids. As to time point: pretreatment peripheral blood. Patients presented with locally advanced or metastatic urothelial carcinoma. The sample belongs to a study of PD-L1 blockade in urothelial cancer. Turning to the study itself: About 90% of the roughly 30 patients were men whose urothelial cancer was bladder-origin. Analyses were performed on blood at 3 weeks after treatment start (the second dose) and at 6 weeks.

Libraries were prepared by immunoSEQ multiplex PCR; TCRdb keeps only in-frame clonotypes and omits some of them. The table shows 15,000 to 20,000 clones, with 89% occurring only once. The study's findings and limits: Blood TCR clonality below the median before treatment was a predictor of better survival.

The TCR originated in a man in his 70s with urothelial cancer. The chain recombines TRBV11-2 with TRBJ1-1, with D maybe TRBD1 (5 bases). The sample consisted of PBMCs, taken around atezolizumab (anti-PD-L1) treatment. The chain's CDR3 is CASSLGGRGEAFF. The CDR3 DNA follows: TGTGCCAGCAGCTTGGGCGGGAGGGGTGAAGCTTTCTTT.